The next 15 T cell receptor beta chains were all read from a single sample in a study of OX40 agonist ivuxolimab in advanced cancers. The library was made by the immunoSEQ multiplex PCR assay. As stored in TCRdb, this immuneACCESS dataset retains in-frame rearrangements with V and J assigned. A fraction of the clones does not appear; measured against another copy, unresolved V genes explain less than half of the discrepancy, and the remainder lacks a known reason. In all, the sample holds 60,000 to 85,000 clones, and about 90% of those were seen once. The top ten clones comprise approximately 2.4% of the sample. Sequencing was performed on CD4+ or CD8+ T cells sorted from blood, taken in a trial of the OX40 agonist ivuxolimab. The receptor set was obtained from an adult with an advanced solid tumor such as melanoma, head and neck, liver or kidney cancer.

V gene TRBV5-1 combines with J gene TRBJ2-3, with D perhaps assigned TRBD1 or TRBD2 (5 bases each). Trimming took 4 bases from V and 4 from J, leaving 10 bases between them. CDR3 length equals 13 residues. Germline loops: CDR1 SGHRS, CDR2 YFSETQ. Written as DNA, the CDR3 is TGCGCCAGCAGCGTCCAGGGACCAGATACGCAGTATTTT. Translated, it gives CASSVQGPDTQYF.

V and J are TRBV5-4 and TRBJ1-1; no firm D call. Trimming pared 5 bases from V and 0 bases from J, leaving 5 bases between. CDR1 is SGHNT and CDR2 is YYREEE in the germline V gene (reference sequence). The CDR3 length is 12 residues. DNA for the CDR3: TGTGCCAGCAGTTCCATGAACACTGAAGCTTTCTTT. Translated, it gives CASSSMNTEAFF. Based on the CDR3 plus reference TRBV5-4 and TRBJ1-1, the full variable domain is ETGVTQSPTHLIKTRGQQVTLRCSSQSGHNTVSWYQQALGQGPQFIFQYYREEENGRGNFPPRFSGLQFPNYSSELNVNALELDDSALYLCASSSMNTEAFFGQGTRLTVV.

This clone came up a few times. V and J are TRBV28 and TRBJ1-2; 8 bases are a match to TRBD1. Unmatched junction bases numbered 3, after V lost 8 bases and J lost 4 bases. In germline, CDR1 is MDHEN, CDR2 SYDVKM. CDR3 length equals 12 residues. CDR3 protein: CASQGAGYGYTF. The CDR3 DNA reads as TGTGCCAGCCAGGGGGCTGGCTATGGCTACACCTTC.

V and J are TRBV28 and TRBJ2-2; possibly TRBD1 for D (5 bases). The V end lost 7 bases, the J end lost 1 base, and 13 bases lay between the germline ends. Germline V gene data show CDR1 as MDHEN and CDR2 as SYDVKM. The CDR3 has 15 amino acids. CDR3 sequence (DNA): TGTGCCAGCACACTAACCAGGGAGAACACCGGGGAGCTGTTTTTT. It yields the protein CASTLTRENTGELFF.

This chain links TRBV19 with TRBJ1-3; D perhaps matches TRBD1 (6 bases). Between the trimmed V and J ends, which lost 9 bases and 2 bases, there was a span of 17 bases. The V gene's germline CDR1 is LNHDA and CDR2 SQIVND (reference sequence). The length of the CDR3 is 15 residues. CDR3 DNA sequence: TGTGCCAGCAGGGGAATCGGGGGCACTGGAAACACCATATATTTT. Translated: CASRGIGGTGNTIYF.

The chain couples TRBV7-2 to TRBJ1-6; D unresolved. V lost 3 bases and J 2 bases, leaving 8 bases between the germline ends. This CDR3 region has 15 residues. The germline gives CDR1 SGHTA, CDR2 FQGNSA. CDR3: CASSFQVTYNSPLHF. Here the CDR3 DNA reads TGTGCCAGCAGCTTCCAGGTTACCTATAATTCACCCCTCCACTTT. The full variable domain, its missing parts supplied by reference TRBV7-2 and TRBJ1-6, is GAGVSQSPSNKVTEKGKDVELRCDPISGHTALYWYRQSLGQGLEFLIYFQGNSAPDKSGLPSDRFSAERTGGSVSTLTIQRTQQEDSAVYLCASSFQVTYNSPLHFGNGTRLTVT.

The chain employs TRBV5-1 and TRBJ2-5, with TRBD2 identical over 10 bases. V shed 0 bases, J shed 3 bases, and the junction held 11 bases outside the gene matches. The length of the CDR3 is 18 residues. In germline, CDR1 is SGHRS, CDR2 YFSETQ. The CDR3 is CASSLVGAGGPGEETQYF. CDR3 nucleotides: TGCGCCAGCAGCTTGGTCGGAGCGGGAGGGCCGGGGGAAGAGACCCAGTACTTC.

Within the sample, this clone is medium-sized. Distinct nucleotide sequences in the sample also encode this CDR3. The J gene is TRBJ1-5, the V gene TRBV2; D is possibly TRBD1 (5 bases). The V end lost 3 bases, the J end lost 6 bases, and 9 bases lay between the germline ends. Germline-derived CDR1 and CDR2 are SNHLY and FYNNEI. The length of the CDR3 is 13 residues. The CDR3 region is CASSEEGIQPQHF. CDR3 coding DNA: TGTGCCAGCAGTGAGGAGGGGATTCAGCCCCAGCATTTT.

The CDR3 region has the DNA TGTGCCAGCATGGTAGGGGGGTATAATTCACCCCTCCACTTT. Its protein product is CASMVGGYNSPLHF. The chain combines TRBV28 with TRBJ1-6; D might be TRBD1 (6 bases). V gave up 7 bases and J gave up 4 bases, with 11 bases separating them. Germline V gene lookup returns CDR1 MDHEN and CDR2 SYDVKM. The length of the CDR3 is 14 residues.

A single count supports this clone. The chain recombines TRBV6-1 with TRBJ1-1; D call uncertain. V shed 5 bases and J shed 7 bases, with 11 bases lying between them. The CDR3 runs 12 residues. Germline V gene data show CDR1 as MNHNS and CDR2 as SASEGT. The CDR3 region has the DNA TGTGCCAGCAGTTCGGACCCCTTTGAAGCTTTCTTT. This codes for CASSSDPFEAFF.

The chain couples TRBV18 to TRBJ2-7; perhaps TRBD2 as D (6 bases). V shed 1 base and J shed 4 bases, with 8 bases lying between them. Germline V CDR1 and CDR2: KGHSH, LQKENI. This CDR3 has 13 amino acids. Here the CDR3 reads CASSPLGTYEQYF. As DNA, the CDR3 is TGTGCCAGCTCACCACTTGGGACTTACGAGCAGTACTTC.

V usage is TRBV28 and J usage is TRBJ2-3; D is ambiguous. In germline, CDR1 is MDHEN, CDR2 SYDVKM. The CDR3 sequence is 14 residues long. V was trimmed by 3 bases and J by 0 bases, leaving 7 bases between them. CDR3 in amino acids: CASSLFNSTDTQYF. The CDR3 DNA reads TGTGCCAGCAGTTTGTTTAACAGCACAGATACGCAGTATTTT.

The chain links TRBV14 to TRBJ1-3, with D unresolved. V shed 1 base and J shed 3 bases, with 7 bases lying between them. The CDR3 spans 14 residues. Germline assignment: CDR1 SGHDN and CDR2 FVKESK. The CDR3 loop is CASSQVNSGNTIYF. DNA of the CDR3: TGTGCCAGCAGCCAAGTCAACAGTGGAAACACCATATATTTT.

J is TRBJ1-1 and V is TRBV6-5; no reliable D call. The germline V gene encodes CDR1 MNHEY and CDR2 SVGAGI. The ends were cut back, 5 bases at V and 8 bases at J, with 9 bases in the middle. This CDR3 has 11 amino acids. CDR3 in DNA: TGTGCCAGCAGTGAAGCCAGAGAAGCTTTCTTT. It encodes CASSEAREAFF.

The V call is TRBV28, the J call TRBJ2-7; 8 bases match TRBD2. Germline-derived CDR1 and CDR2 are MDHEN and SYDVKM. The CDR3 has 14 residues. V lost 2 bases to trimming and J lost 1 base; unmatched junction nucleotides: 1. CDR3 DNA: TGTGCCAGCAGTTTAGGCGGGAGGTCCTACGAGCAGTACTTC. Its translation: CASSLGGRSYEQYF.